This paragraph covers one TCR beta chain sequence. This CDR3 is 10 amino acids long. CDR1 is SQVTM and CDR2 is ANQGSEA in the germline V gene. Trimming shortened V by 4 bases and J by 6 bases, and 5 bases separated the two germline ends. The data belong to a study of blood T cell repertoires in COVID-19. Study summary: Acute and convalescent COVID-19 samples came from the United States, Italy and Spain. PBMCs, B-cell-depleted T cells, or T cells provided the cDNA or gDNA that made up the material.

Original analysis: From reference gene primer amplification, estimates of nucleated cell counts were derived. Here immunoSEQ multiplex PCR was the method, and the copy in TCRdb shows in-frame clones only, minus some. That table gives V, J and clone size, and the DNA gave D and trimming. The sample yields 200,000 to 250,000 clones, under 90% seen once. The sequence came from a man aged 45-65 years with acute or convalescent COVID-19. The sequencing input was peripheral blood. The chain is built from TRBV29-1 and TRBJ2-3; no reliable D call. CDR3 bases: TGCAGCGTTGCCGGGGATACGCAGTATTTT. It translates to CSVAGDTQYF.